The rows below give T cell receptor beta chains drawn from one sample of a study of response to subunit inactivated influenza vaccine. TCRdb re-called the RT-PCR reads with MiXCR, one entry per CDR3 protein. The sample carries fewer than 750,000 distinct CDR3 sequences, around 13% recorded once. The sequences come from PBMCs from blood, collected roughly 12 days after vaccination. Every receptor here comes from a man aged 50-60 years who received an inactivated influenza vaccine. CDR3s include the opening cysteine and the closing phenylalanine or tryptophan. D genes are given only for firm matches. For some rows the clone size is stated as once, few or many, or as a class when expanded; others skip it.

CASSPKERLALYEQYF | TGTGCCAGCAGTCCAAAGGAGAGACTAGCCCTCTACGAGCAGTACTTC | TRBV2 | many | TRBD2 | TRBJ2-7
CASSRIVGLAGYNEQFF | TGCGCCAGCAGCCGGATTGTAGGACTAGCGGGGTACAATGAGCAGTTCTTC | TRBV5-1 | many | TRBD2 | TRBJ2-1
CASSYLLNQPQHF | TGTGCCAGCAGTTATTTGTTGAATCAGCCCCAGCATTTT | TRBV6-2/TRBV6-3 | . | . | TRBJ1-5
CASSETGEAFF | TGTGCCAGCTCAGAAACAGGGGAAGCTTTCTTT | TRBV18 | few | . | TRBJ1-1
CASSYLGHNEQFF | TGTGCCAGCAGTTACCTCGGTCACAATGAGCAGTTCTTC | TRBV6-5 | many | . | TRBJ2-1
CASSERGLTGELFF | TGTGCCAGCAGCGAACGTGGACTCACCGGGGAGCTGTTTTTT | TRBV6-1 | few | . | TRBJ2-2
CASSPMVPGLAFTDTQYF | TGTGCCAGCAGTCCCATGGTCCCGGGACTAGCGTTTACAGATACGCAGTATTTT | TRBV28 | few | TRBD2 | TRBJ2-3
CASSLGASGGNNEQFF | TGTGCCAGCAGCTTGGGAGCTAGCGGGGGAAACAATGAGCAGTTCTTC | TRBV5-4 | . | TRBD2 | TRBJ2-1
CSVRRDHEQYF | TGCAGCGTTCGCAGGGACCACGAGCAGTACTTC | TRBV29-1 | few | . | TRBJ2-7
CASSAPGQYNEQFF | TGTGCCAGCAGTGCACCGGGACAGTACAATGAGCAGTTCTTC | TRBV6-1 | . | TRBD1 | TRBJ2-1
CSARGTRGETQYF | TGCAGTGCTAGGGGGACTAGAGGGGAGACCCAGTACTTC | TRBV20-1 | few | TRBD2 | TRBJ2-5
CASSLSGGSGTGELFF | TGTGCCAGCAGTCTATCGGGGGGCTCAGGCACCGGGGAGCTGTTTTTT | TRBV7-2 | few | . | TRBJ2-2
CASRYRVRGANVLTF | TGTGCCAGCAGATACAGGGTGCGTGGGGCCAACGTCCTGACTTTC | TRBV6-2/TRBV6-3 | few | . | TRBJ2-6
CASSVEPHPGTDTQYF | TGTGCCAGCAGCGTAGAGCCACATCCTGGAACAGATACGCAGTATTTT | TRBV9 | few | . | TRBJ2-3
CASSHSTGDEQFF | TGCGCCAGCAGCCACTCGACAGGGGATGAGCAGTTCTTC | TRBV4-3 | few | TRBD1 | TRBJ2-1
CASSQELRGVTDTQYF | TGTGCCAGCAGCCAAGAACTGCGGGGGGTTACAGATACGCAGTATTTT | TRBV4-2 | few | TRBD2 | TRBJ2-3
CASSYRVAGYTDTQYF | TGTGCCAGCAGTTACAGGGTAGCGGGATACACAGATACGCAGTATTTT | TRBV6-2/TRBV6-3 | . | TRBD2 | TRBJ2-3
CASNGGYLNTGELFF | TGCGCCAGTAACGGGGGTTACCTAAACACCGGGGAGCTGTTTTTT | TRBV4-3 | few | . | TRBJ2-2
CASSHRGGATNEKLFF | TGTGCCAGCAGCCACAGGGGAGGTGCAACTAATGAAAAACTGTTTTTT | TRBV7-9 | . | TRBD1 | TRBJ1-4
CASSHSQGYNEQFF | TGCGCCAGCAGCCACTCACAGGGATACAATGAGCAGTTCTTC | TRBV4-3 | few | . | TRBJ2-1
CSAYPGTGDEKLFF | TGCAGTGCTTACCCCGGGACAGGGGATGAAAAACTGTTTTTT | TRBV20-1 | many | TRBD1 | TRBJ1-4
CASSLGEKGPTGELFF | TGTGCCAGCAGCTTGGGGGAAAAGGGACCCACCGGGGAGCTGTTTTTT | TRBV5-4 | . | . | TRBJ2-2
CASSPYDRVGNTEAFF | TGTGCCAGCAGCCCTTACGACAGGGTAGGGAACACTGAAGCTTTCTTT | TRBV9 | . | TRBD1 | TRBJ1-1
CASSPRESQPQHF | TGTGCCAGCTCACCTCGTGAGAGCCAGCCCCAGCATTTT | TRBV18 | few | . | TRBJ1-5